This T cell receptor beta chain was identified during a study of glioma-infiltrating T cells. The iRepertoire nested amplicon-rescue multiplex PCR amplified TCR alpha and beta CDR3s from RNA. From the multiplex PCR reads, TCRdb called clonotypes with MiXCR, one entry per CDR3 protein. The sample yields 100,000 to 150,000 distinct CDR3 sequences, roughly 25% seen once. CDR1 SGHTA and CDR2 FQGNSA come from the germline V gene. There are 11 residues in the CDR3. The germline V and J ends were trimmed by 4 bases and 7 bases, with 7 bases remaining between them. Ten or more counts support this clonotype. The rearrangement links TRBV7-2 to TRBJ2-5; D unclear. The sequence derives from a human donor with low-grade glioma or glioblastoma, undergoing nonglioma brain surgery, or in good health (not recorded which). The sample was glioma tissue, nonneoplastic brain tissue, or PBMCs (not recorded which). CDR3 amino acids: CASSSPVTQYF. In nucleotides, the CDR3 is TGTGCCAGCAGCTCCCCCGTGACCCAGTACTTC. Full variable domain (rest looked up from reference TRBV7-2 and TRBJ2-5): GAGVSQSPSNKVTEKGKDVELRCDPISGHTALYWYRQSLGQGLEFLIYFQGNSAPDKSGLPSDRFSAERTGGSVSTLTIQRTQQEDSAVYLCASSSPVTQYFGPGTRLLVL.